This T cell receptor (beta chain) was captured in a study of blood T cell repertoires in COVID-19. Study-wide background: The origin of the acute and convalescent COVID-19 samples was the United States, Italy and Spain. Nucleic acid was either cDNA or gDNA, and it came from T cells, B-cell-depleted T cells, or PBMCs.

In the original processing: By means of reference gene primer amplification, nucleated cell counts were estimated. Measured with immunoSEQ multiplex PCR; TCRdb has only the in-frame clones, and not every one. V and J calls and clone size are as listed in that table; D and trimming were resolved from the DNA. Of roughly 120,000 clones in the sample, about 82% were seen once. V gave up 4 bases and J gave up 0 bases, with 13 bases separating them. CDR3 length: 15 residues. Germline V gene data show CDR1 as LNHDA and CDR2 as SQIVND (reference sequence). The rearrangement joins TRBV19 to TRBJ2-7; a weak D match, TRBD2 (5 bases). Sequencing input: peripheral blood. The receptor comes from a human donor in a cohort sampled during active COVID-19. The CDR3 sequence: CASSRGLLNSYEQYF. CDR3 in DNA: TGTGCCAGTAGTAGAGGACTCCTGAACTCCTACGAGCAGTACTTC. Drawing the rest from reference TRBV19 and TRBJ2-7, the complete variable domain is DGGITQSPKYLFRKEGQNVTLSCEQNLNHDAMYWYRQDPGQGLRLIYYSQIVNDFQKGDIAEGYSVSREKKESFPLTVTSAQKNPTAFYLCASSRGLLNSYEQYFGPGTRLTVT.